The clone carrying this T cell receptor (beta chain) was observed many times. Trimming left V 8 bases short and J 1 base short, with 18 bases between. The CDR3 totals 16 residues. The germline V gene encodes CDR1 MNHEY and CDR2 SMNVEV (reference sequence). This sample is part of a study of early T cells in non-severe SARS-CoV-2 infection. Study overall: Alpha and beta chains were unpaired, from unsorted whole-blood bulk RNA.

The library protocol tagged individual cDNA molecules with unique molecular identifiers. Via MiXCR, TCRdb re-called the 5' RACE reads, giving one row per CDR3 protein. The data hold tens of thousands of distinct CDR3 sequences, with 3.9% observed a single time. The sample consisted of whole blood. V gene TRBV27 combines with J gene TRBJ2-4; weak D call: TRBD1 (5 bases). The origin of this receptor is an adult who was a healthcare worker with PCR-confirmed SARS-CoV-2 infection or an uninfected control (not recorded which). CDR3 amino acids: CASATAGFQAKNIQYF. The CDR3 DNA reads as TGTGCCAGCGCCACCGCAGGGTTTCAGGCCAAAAACATTCAGTACTTC.